This TCR beta chain was captured by sequencing in a study of CD8 T cells in Susac syndrome. Germline CDR1 SGHTA, CDR2 FQGNSA. Trimming shortened V by 1 base and J by 1 base, and 15 bases separated the two germline ends. CDR3 length: 17 residues. An input of 0.5 to 1 ug of RNA was subjected to reverse transcription using random hexamers. TCRdb recomputed calls from the immunoSEQ multiplex PCR reads with MiXCR, one row per CDR3 protein. The table shows 120,000 or so distinct CDR3 sequences, with 95% to 96% occurring only once. The source is a human donor with Susac syndrome. Sequencing was carried out using CD4+ T cells from PBMCs. The V call is TRBV7-2, the J call TRBJ2-3; D possibly corresponds to TRBD2 (6 bases). CDR3 DNA: TGTGCCAGCAGCTTAGGTCTTAGCGGCAGTGGCACAGATACGCAGTATTTT. Translation gives CASSLGLSGSGTDTQYF.